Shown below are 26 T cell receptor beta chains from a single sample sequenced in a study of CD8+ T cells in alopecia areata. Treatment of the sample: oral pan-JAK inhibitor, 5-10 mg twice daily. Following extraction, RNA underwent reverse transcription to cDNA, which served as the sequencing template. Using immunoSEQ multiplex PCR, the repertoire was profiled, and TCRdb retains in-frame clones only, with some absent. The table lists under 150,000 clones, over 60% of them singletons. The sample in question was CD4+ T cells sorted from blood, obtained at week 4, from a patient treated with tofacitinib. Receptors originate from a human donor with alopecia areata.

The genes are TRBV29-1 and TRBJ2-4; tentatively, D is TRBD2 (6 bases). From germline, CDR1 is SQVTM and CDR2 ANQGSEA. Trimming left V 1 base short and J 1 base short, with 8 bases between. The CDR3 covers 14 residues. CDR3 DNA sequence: TGCAGCGTTGAAGGGGGGGTCGCCAAAAACATTCAGTACTTC. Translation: CSVEGGVAKNIQYF.

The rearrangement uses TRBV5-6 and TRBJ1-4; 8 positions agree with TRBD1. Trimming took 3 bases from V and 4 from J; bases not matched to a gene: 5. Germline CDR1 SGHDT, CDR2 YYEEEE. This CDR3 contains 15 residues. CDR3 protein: CASSSAGGGNEKLFF. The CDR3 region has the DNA TGTGCCAGCAGCTCTGCAGGGGGCGGTAATGAAAAACTGTTTTTT.

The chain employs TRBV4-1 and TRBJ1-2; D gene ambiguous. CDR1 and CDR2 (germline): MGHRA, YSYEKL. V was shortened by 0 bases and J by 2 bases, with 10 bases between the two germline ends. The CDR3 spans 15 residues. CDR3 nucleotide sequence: TGCGCCAGCAGCCAAGAGGGAGGAGGGAACTATGGCTACACCTTC. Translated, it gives CASSQEGGGNYGYTF.

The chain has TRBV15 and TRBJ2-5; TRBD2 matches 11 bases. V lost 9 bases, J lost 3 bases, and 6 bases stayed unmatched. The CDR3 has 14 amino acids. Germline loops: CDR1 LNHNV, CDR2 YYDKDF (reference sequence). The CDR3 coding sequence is TGTGCCACTGTTAGCGGGAGGGGAGAAGAGACCCAGTACTTC. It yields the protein CATVSGRGEETQYF.

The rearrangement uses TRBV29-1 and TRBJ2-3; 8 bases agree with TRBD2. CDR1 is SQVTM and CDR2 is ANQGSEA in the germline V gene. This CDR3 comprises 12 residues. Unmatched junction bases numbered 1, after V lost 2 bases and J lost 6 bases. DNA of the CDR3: TGCAGCGTTGAAACGGGAGGGGATACGCAGTATTTT. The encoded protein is CSVETGGDTQYF.

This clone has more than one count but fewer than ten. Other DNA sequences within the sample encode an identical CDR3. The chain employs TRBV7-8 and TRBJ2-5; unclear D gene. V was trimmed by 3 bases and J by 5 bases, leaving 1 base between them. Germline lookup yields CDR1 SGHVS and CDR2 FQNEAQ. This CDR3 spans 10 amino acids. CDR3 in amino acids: CASSLETQYF. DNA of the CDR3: TGTGCCAGCAGCTTGGAGACCCAGTACTTC.

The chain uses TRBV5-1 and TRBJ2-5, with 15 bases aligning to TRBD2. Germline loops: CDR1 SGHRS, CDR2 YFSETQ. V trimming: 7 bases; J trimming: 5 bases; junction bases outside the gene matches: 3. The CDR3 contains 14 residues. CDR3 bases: TGCGCCAGCGGCGGACTAGCGGGAGGGGAGACCCAGTACTTC. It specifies CASGGLAGGETQYF.

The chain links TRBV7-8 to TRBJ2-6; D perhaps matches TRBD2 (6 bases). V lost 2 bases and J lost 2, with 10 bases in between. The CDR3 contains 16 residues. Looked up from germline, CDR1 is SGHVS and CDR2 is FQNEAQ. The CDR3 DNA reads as TGTGCCAGCAGCTTATTCAGGGAGGCTGGGGCCAACGTCCTGACTTTC. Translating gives CASSLFREAGANVLTF.

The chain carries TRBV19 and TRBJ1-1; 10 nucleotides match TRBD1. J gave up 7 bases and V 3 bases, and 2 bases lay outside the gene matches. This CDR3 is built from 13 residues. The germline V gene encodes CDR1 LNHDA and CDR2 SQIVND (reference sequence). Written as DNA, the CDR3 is TGTGCCAGTAGTATCGGGACAGGGGATGAAGCTTTCTTT. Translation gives CASSIGTGDEAFF.

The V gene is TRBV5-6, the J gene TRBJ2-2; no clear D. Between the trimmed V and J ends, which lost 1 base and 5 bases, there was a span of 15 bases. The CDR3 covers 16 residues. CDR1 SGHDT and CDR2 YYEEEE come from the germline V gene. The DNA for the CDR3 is TGTGCCAGCAGCTTGTCTCAAGCCCCGCTAACCGGGGAGCTGTTTTTT. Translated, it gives CASSLSQAPLTGELFF.

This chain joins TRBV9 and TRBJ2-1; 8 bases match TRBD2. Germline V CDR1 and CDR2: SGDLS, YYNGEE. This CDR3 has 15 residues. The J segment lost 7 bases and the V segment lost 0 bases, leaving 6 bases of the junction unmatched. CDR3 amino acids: CASSVDPGRGNEQFF. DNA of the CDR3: TGTGCCAGCAGCGTAGACCCCGGGAGGGGGAATGAGCAGTTCTTC.

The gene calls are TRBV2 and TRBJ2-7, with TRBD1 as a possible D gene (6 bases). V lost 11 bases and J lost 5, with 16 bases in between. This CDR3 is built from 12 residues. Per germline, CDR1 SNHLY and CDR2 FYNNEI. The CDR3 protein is CAATRGTHEQYF. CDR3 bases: TGTGCCGCGACGAGGGGGACCCACGAGCAGTACTTC.

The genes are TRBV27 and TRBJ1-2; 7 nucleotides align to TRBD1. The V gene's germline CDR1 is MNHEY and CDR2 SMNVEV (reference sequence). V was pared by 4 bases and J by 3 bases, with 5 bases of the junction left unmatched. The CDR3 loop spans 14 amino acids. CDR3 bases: TGTGCCAGCAGTTCCCTGGACAGGTACTATGGCTACACCTTC. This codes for CASSSLDRYYGYTF.

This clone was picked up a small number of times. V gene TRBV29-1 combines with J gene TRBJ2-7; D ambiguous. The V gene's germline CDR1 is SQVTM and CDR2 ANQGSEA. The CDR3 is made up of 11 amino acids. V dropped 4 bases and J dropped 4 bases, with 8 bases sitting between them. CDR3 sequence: CSVVVGYEQYF. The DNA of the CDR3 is TGCAGCGTTGTGGTAGGTTACGAGCAGTACTTC.

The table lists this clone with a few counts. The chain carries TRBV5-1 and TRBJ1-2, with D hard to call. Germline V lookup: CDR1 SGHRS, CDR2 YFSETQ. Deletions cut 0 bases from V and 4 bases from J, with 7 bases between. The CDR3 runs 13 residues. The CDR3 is CASSLGQSYGYTF. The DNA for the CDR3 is TGCGCCAGCAGCTTGGGCCAGTCCTATGGCTACACCTTC.

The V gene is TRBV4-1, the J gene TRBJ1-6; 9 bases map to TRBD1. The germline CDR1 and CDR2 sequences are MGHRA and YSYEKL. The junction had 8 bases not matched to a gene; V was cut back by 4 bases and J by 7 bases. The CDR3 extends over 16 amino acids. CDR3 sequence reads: CASSRRMGQGNSPLHF. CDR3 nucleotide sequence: TGCGCCAGCAGCCGTCGGATGGGACAGGGAAATTCACCCCTCCACTTT.

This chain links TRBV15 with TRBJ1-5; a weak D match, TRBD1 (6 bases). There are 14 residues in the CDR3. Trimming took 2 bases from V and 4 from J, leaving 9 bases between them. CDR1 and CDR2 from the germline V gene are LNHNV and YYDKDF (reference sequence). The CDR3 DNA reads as TGTGCCACCAGCAGATCAGGGGTTAATCAGCCCCAGCATTTT. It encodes CATSRSGVNQPQHF.

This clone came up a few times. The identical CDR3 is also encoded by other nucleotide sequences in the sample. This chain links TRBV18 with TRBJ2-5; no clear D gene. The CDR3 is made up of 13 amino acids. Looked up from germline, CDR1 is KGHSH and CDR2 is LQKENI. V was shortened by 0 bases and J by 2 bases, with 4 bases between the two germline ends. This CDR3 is CASSPPGQETQYF. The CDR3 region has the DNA TGTGCCAGCTCACCACCCGGGCAAGAGACCCAGTACTTC.

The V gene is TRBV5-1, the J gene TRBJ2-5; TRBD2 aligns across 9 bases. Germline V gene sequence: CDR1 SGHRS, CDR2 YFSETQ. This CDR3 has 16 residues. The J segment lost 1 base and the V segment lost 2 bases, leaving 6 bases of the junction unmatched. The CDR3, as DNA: TGCGCCAGCAGCTTTCCTGTGACTAGCGGCCAAGAGACCCAGTACTTC. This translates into CASSFPVTSGQETQYF.

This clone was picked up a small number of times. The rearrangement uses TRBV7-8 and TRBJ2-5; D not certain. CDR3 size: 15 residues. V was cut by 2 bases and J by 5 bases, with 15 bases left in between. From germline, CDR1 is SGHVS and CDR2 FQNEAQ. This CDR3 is CASSLRRRQGETQYF. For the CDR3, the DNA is TGTGCCAGCAGCTTACGACGGCGCCAAGGCGAGACCCAGTACTTC.

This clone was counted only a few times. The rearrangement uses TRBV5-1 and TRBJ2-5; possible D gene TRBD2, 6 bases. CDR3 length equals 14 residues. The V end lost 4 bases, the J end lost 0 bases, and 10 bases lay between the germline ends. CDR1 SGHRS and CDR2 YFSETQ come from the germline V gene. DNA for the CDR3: TGCGCCAGCAGCGAAGGACTAAACCAAGAGACCCAGTACTTC. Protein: CASSEGLNQETQYF.

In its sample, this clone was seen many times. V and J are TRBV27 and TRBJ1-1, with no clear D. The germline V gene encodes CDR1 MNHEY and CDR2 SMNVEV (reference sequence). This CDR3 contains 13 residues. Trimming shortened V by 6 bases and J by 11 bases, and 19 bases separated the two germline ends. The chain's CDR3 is CASRVNRWAYAFF. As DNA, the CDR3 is TGTGCCAGCAGGGTTAACCGGTGGGCGTATGCTTTCTTT.

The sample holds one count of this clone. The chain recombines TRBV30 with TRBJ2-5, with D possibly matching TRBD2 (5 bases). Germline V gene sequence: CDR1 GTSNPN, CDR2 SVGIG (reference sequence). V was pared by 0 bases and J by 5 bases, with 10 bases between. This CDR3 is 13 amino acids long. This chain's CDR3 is CAWSVAGLETQYF. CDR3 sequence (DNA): TGTGCCTGGAGTGTTGCGGGTCTGGAGACCCAGTACTTC.

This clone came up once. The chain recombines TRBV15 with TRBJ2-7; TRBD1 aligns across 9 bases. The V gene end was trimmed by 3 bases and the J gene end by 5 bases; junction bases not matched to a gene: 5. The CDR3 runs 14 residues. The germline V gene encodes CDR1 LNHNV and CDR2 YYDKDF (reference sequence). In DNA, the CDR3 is TGTGCCACCAGCAGGGACAGGGGAGTCCACGAGCAGTACTTC. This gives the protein CATSRDRGVHEQYF.

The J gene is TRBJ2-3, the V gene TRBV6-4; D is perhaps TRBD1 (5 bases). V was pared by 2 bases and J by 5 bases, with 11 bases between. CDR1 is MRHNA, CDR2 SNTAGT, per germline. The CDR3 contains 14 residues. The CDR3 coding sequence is TGTGCCAGCAGTGACCAGGGCAGTGGAGATACGCAGTATTTT. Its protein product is CASSDQGSGDTQYF.

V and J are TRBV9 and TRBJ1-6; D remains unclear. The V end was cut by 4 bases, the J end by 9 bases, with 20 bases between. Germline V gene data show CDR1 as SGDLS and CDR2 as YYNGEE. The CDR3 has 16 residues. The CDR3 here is CASSPRGTTLGSPLHF. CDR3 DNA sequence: TGTGCCAGCAGCCCCCGGGGAACAACCTTGGGTTCACCCCTCCACTTT.